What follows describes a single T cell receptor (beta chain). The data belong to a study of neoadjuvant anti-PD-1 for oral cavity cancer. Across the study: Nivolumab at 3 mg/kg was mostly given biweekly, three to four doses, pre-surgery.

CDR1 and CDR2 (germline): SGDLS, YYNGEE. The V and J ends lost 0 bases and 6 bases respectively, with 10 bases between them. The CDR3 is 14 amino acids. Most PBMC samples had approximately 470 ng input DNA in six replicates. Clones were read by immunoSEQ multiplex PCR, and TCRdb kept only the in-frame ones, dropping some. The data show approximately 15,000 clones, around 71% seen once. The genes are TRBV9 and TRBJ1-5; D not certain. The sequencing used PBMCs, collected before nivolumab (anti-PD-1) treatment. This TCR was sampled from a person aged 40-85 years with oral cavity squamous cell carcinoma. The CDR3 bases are TGTGCCAGCAGCGTAGAAGGGAATGCTCAGCCCCAGCATTTT. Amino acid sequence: CASSVEGNAQPQHF. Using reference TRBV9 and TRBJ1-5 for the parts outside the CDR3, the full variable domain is DSGVTQTPKHLITATGQRVTLRCSPRSGDLSVYWYQQSLDQGLQFLIQYYNGEERAKGNILERFSAQQFPDLHSELNLSSLELGDSALYFCASSVEGNAQPQHFGDGTRLSIL.